Sequencing of this TCR beta chain was carried out in a study of blood T cell repertoires in COVID-19. The V segment lost 4 bases and the J segment 1 base; nucleotides outside the gene matches: 5. Germline assignment: CDR1 SGHDT and CDR2 YYEEEE. The CDR3 extends over 14 amino acids. It was during active infection that Seattle patients were enrolled and then longitudinally followed. As originally analysed: Amplifying reference gene primers gave estimates of nucleated cell counts. Repertoires were generated with immunoSEQ multiplex PCR, while TCRdb's copy carries only in-frame clones and drops some. The DNA gave D and trimming, while V, J and clone size come from that table. The repertoire holds about 130,000 clones, with roughly four fifths as singletons.

This TCR came from a man younger than 45 with COVID-19, enrolled during active disease. Sequenced input: peripheral blood. The chain joins TRBV5-6 to TRBJ2-7, with 7 nucleotides matching TRBD1. The DNA of the CDR3 is TGTGCCAGCAGCCCCTACAGGGGATCCTACGAGCAGTACTTC. Amino acids: CASSPYRGSYEQYF. Complete variable domain (other parts from reference TRBV5-6 and TRBJ2-7): DAGVTQSPTHLIKTRGQQVTLRCSPKSGHDTVSWYQQALGQGPQFIFQYYEEEERQRGNFPDRFSGHQFPNYSSELNVNALLLGDSALYLCASSPYRGSYEQYFGPGTRLTVT.